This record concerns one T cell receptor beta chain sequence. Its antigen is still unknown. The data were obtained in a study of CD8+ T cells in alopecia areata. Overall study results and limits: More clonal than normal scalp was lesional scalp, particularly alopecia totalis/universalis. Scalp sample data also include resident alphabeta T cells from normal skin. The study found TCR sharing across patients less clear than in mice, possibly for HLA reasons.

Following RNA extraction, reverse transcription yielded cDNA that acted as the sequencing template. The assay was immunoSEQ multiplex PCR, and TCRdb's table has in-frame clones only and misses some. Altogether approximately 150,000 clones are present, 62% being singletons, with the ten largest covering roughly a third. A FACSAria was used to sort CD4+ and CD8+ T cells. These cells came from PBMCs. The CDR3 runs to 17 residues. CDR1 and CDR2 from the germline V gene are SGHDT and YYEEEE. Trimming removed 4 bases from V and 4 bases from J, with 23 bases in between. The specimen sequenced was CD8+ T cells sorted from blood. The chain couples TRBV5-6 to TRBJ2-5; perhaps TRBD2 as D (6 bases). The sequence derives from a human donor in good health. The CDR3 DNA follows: TGTGCCAGCAGCGGGATTAATGCGGGACGGGCGTCAGAGACCCAGTACTTC. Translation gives CASSGINAGRASETQYF.